One sample yielded the 4 T cell receptor beta chains listed below, sequenced in a study of graft-versus-host responses after intestinal transplantation. Data came from immunoSEQ multiplex PCR; TCRdb stores just in-frame clones and leaves some out. The table has approximately 85,000 clones, around 93% seen once. Their recognized antigens are unknown. The material sequenced was unstimulated CD8+ T cells sorted from spleen or lymph node cells, taken before transplant. Receptor source: a human donor who was the organ donor for an intestinal transplant.

This clone appeared a single time. The rearrangement joins TRBV6-5 to TRBJ2-1, with 9 bases identical to TRBD2. There are 15 residues in the CDR3. Germline V lookup: CDR1 MNHEY, CDR2 SVGAGI. Trimming removed 8 bases from V and 0 bases from J; junction bases left unmatched: 5. CDR3 sequence (DNA): TGTGCCAGCTCAATAGCGGGGGTCTCCTACAATGAGCAGTTCTTC. It specifies CASSIAGVSYNEQFF.

The gene calls are TRBV5-4 and TRBJ1-2, with 7 nucleotides matching TRBD1. CDR3 length equals 14 residues. Unmatched junction bases numbered 7, after V lost 0 bases and J lost 8 bases. The germline gives CDR1 SGHNT, CDR2 YYREEE (reference sequence). In DNA, the CDR3 is TGTGCCAGCAGCTTGGGAGGGGGCGATTTCGGCTACACCTTC. Its translation: CASSLGGGDFGYTF.

The chain carries TRBV30 and TRBJ1-4; D possibly corresponds to TRBD1 (5 bases). The CDR3 sequence is 13 residues long. Trimming took off 5 bases at V and 5 bases at J, with 12 bases between the two ends. Looked up from germline, CDR1 is GTSNPN and CDR2 is SVGIG (reference sequence). As DNA, the CDR3 is TGTGCCTGGGGGGACGGGGCGAATGAAAAACTGTTTTTT. Residues: CAWGDGANEKLFF. Combining the CDR3 with reference TRBV30 and TRBJ1-4 gives the whole variable domain SQTIHQWPATLVQPVGSPLSLECTVEGTSNPNLYWYRQAAGRGLQLLFYSVGIGQISSEVPQNLSASRPQDRQFILSSKKLLLSDSGFYLCAWGDGANEKLFFGSGTQLSVL.

V usage is TRBV6-9 and J usage is TRBJ2-7; a possible D gene is TRBD2 (7 bases). The germline V gene encodes CDR1 MNHGY and CDR2 SVAAGI. Trimming stripped 1 base from V and 3 bases from J, with 13 bases between. This CDR3 is built from 15 residues. CDR3 sequence reads: CASSYWGGTGYEQYF. The CDR3 DNA sequence: TGTGCCAGCAGTTATTGGGGGGGCACAGGCTACGAGCAGTACTTC.